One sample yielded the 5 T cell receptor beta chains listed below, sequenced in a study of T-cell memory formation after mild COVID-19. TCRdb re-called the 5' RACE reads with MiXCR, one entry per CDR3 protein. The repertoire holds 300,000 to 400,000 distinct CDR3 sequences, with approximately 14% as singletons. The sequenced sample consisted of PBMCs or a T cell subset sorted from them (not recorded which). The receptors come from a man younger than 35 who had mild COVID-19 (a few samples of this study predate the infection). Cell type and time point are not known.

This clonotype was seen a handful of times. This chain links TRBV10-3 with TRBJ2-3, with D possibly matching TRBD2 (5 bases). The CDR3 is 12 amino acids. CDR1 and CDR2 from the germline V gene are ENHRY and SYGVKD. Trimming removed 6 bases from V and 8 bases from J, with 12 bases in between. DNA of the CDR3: TGTGCCATCAGCGGAGACGAGGGTACGCAGTATTTT. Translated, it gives CAISGDEGTQYF.

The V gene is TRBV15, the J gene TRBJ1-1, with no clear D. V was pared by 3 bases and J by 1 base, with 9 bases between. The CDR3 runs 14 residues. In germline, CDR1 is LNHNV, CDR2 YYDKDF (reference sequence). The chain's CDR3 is CATSSVEGNTEAFF. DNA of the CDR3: TGTGCCACCAGCAGCGTTGAGGGGAACACTGAAGCTTTCTTT. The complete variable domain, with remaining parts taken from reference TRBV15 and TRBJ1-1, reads DAMVIQNPRYQVTQFGKPVTLSCSQTLNHNVMYWYQQKSSQAPKLLFHYYDKDFNNEADTPDNFQSRRPNTSFCFLDIRSPGLGDTAMYLCATSSVEGNTEAFFGQGTRLTVV.

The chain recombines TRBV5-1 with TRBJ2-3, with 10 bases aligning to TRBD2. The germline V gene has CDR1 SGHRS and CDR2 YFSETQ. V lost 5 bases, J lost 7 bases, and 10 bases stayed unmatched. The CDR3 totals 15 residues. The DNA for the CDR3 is TGCGCCAGCAGGACAGCGGGGGGGCCGCGGAATACGCAGTATTTT. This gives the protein CASRTAGGPRNTQYF. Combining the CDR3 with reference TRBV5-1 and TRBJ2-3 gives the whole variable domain KAGVTQTPRYLIKTRGQQVTLSCSPISGHRSVSWYQQTPGQGLQFLFEYFSETQRNKGNFPGRFSGRQFSNSRSEMNVSTLELGDSALYLCASRTAGGPRNTQYFGPGTRLTVL.

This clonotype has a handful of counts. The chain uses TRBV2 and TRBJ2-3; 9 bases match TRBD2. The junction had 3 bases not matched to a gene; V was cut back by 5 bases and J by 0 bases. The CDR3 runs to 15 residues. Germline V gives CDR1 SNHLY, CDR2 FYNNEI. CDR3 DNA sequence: TGTGCCAGCAGTTCGACTAGCGGTAGCACAGATACGCAGTATTTT. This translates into CASSSTSGSTDTQYF.

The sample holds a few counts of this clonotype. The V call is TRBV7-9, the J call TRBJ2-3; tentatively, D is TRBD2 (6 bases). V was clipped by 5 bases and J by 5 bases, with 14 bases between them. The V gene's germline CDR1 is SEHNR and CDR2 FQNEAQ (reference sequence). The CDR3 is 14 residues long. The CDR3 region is CASSPLGRGDTQYF. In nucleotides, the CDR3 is TGTGCCAGCAGCCCTTTGGGGCGGGGAGATACGCAGTATTTT.